The entry that follows covers one TCR beta chain sequence. The ends were cut back, 5 bases at V and 8 bases at J, with 12 bases in the middle. Germline lookup yields CDR1 SGHTA and CDR2 FQGNSA. The CDR3 is made up of 13 amino acids. These data come from a study of T-cell reconstitution after alpha-beta-depleted transplantation in children. Preparation of the TCRbeta library used unique molecular identifiers. Each CDR3 protein is one row after TCRdb ran MiXCR on the PCR reads. The profile covers about 400,000 distinct CDR3 sequences, with around 20% appearing a single time and 3.5% to 4% taken by the ten largest.

V and J are TRBV7-2 and TRBJ2-2, with D unclear. This material consisted of PBMCs from the stem cell graft donor, taken from the stem cell graft. The TCR was taken from a human donor who donated a stem cell graft to a child with acute myeloid leukemia. The CDR3 sequence is CASSARPRGELFF. The DNA for the CDR3 is TGTGCCAGCAGCGCGAGACCCCGGGGGGAGCTGTTTTTT. Full variable domain (missing parts from reference TRBV7-2 and TRBJ2-2): GAGVSQSPSNKVTEKGKDVELRCDPISGHTALYWYRQSLGQGLEFLIYFQGNSAPDKSGLPSDRFSAERTGGSVSTLTIQRTQQEDSAVYLCASSARPRGELFFGEGSRLTVL.